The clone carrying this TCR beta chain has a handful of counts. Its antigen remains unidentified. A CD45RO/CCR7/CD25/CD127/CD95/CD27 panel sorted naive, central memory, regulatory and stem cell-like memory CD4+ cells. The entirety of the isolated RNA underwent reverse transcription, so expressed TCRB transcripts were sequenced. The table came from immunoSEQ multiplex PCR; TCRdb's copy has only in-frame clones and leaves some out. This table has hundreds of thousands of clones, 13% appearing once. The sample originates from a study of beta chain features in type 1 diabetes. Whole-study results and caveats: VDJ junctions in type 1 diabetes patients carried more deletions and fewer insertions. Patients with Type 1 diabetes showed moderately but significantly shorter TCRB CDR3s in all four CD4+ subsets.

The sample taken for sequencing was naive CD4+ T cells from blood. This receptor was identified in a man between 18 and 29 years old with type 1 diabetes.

This CDR3 reads CASSSSGTVNQPQHF. The CDR3 coding sequence is TGTGCCAGCAGTTCATCCGGGACAGTCAATCAGCCCCAGCATTTT. The V gene is TRBV6-1, the J gene TRBJ1-5; 7 bases map to TRBD1. With V trimmed by 5 bases and J by 3 bases, 7 bases remained unmatched. CDR3 length: 15 amino acids. Germline CDR1 is MNHNS and CDR2 is SASEGT.